Detailed here is one T cell receptor beta chain. Its antigen is unidentified. The record originates from a study of response to subunit inactivated influenza vaccine. Overall study findings and caveats: It was suggested by the authors that few new T cells are recruited by each seasonal influenza vaccination.

MiXCR, run by TCRdb on the RT-PCR reads, gives a single entry per CDR3 protein. The table lists some 500,000 distinct CDR3 sequences, roughly 13% of them singletons, with over 10% in the top ten. The CDR3 has 14 amino acids. Trimming stripped 0 bases from V and 4 bases from J, with 9 bases between. CDR1 is LGHNA and CDR2 is YSLEER in the germline V gene. This chain connects TRBV4-3 to TRBJ1-1; D is possibly TRBD1 (6 bases). The specimen was PBMCs from blood, collected more than 35 days after vaccination. The origin of this receptor is a man aged 50 or older who received an inactivated influenza vaccine. The CDR3 DNA reads as TGCGCCAGCAGCCAAGAACAGGGTATCACTGAAGCTTTCTTT. This codes for CASSQEQGITEAFF.